This T cell receptor (beta chain) was documented in a study of blood T cell repertoires in COVID-19 (dated by TCRdb to about 2020). The study in broad terms: The collaborator samples originated in the United States, Italy and Spain and spanned the acute and convalescent phases of COVID-19. Nearly every sample came with metadata listing a de-identified subject ID, COVID-19 status, age in years and sex. Where HLA class I and class II types were available, the types were taken from metadata supplied by the sample provider, not from assay-based typing. The prospective study material was composed of cDNA or gDNA derived from T cells, B-cell-depleted T cells, or PBMCs. The repertoires were released in a freely available public database meant as a resource for research on the immune response to SARS-CoV-2. Subjects who had been exposed to COVID-19, were actively infected with it, or had recovered from it provided the deeply sampled blood TCRbeta repertoires that made up the dataset. Samples were obtained from the ongoing ImmuneRACE study (first 160 participants) and from over 1,000 subjects provided by 6 global collaborators. Summary of the overall study and its limitations: Clinical and demographic metadata were provided uncurated, with the amount varying by source and participant.

In the case of this clone: The antigen it recognizes is unknown. Base qualities were left out, and no much larger clone turns up one base away.

Whole blood was collected in K2EDTA tubes by collaborating institutions according to the institutions' own protocols. For TCRbeta analysis, collaborators shipped samples as frozen whole blood, isolated PBMCs, or DNA extracted from either of those sample types. The immunoSEQ Assay, a bias-controlled multiplex PCR, was used to amplify TCRbeta CDR3 regions from genomic DNA. The authors' pipeline ran thus. The number of nucleated cells in each sample was estimated by amplification of reference gene primers within the assay. To quantify the absolute abundance of each unique TCRbeta CDR3 rearrangement, sequence reads were collapsed and filtered. For each sample, productive Simpson clonality was calculated as the square root of Simpson's diversity index over productive rearrangements. The table was pulled from immuneACCESS by TCRdb, which kept in-frame rearrangements only. Such tables lose some clones; where checked, under half of the loss comes from unresolved V genes, and the rest has no known cause. That table is the source of V, J and clone size, and D and trimming were worked out from the DNA. The sample records 200,000 to 250,000 clones, 85% of which are singletons. Clones ranked in the top ten supply 5% to 7% of the sample.

CDR1 and CDR2 are read off the germline V gene as SGHRS and YFSETQ. The trim is 3 bases for V and 6 bases for J, with a gap of 13 bases between the germline ends. There are 15 amino acids in the CDR3, from cysteine to phenylalanine inclusive. The kept DNA is CDR3 alone, 45 bases in frame from the first base. This receptor was obtained from a woman aged 55-70 years with active or convalescent COVID-19. The sample comprised peripheral blood. The rearranged chain carries TRBV5-1 and TRBJ1-6; the best D guess is TRBD1, with 6 bases matching. The DNA sequence reads TGCGCCAGCAGCTCGCAGGAACAGGGTAATTCACCCCTCCACTTT. Translated, this is CASSSQEQGNSPLHF.